This T cell receptor (beta chain) emerged from a study of T cell responses to AZD1222 COVID-19 vaccine. Regarding the study as a whole: Most donors were white British, females outnumbered males, and clonal diversity was possibly underestimated. The study sampled repertoires only after the peak T cell response. Spike was spanned by vaccine-associated CD4 TCRs, which were dominant at 160-218 and 743-854. Seropositive status at baseline applied to only a handful of AZD1222 recipients.

Sequenced by immunoSEQ multiplex PCR; TCRdb stores in-frame clones only, minus some. Of 150,000 to 200,000 clones in the sample, roughly 92% are singletons; the top ten hold about 3.5%. A word on this clone: The antigen remains unidentified.

Germline values: CDR1 SGHDN, CDR2 FVKESK. The V and J ends lost 4 bases and 2 bases respectively, with 18 bases between them. The CDR3 covers 18 residues. This chain connects TRBV14 to TRBJ2-6; TRBD1 might be the D (6 bases). Source: peripheral blood, taken 28 days after the second AZD1222 dose. This clonotype was obtained from an adult who received the AZD1222 COVID-19 vaccine. In DNA form, the CDR3 reads TGTGCCAGCAGCCTACCTCGGACAGTCAACACTGGGGCCAACGTCCTGACTTTC. Translated: CASSLPRTVNTGANVLTF.